A selection of T cell receptor beta chains follows, all from one sample in a study of post-analysis software for immune sequencing data. Each CDR3 protein gets one entry after TCRdb re-called the PCR reads with MiXCR. The sample lists fewer than 850,000 distinct CDR3 sequences, roughly 46% seen once, with 4.9% in the top ten. Source material: blood. The receptors were gathered from a girl aged 10-17 years with multiple sclerosis. Each CDR3 is given with its conserved first and last residue. The D gene is left open where the match is weak. The listing skips clone size in some rows; elsewhere it reads once, few, many or a size class.

V gene	clone size	J gene	D gene	CDR3 protein	CDR3 DNA
TRBV19	-	TRBJ2-4	TRBD1	CASSIRGQGEVEQYF	TGTGCCAGTAGCATACGCGGACAGGGGGAGGTGGAGCAGTACTTC
TRBV7-8	few	TRBJ1-2	TRBD1	CASSSGQGFIGYTF	TGTGCCAGCAGCTCGGGACAGGGTTTCATTGGCTACACCTTC
TRBV20-1	-	TRBJ2-3	-	CSARIMEGTDTQYF	TGCAGTGCTAGGATAATGGAAGGCACAGATACGCAGTATTTT
TRBV12-3/TRBV12-4	few	TRBJ1-2	-	CASSLGGVGGYTF	TGTGCCAGCAGTTTAGGGGGAGTCGGTGGCTACACCTTC
TRBV29-1	few	TRBJ1-1	-	CSVEGSPEAFF	TGCAGCGTTGAAGGGAGCCCAGAAGCTTTCTTT
TRBV27	-	TRBJ2-3	-	CASRLSSTDTQYF	TGTGCCAGCAGGCTATCTAGCACAGATACGCAGTATTTT
TRBV12-5	few	TRBJ2-1	TRBD2	CASGSGTSVYNEQFF	TGTGCTAGTGGTTCAGGGACTAGCGTCTACAATGAGCAGTTCTTC
TRBV5-5	few	TRBJ1-1	-	CASSGSRGNTEAFF	TGTGCCAGCAGCGGTTCCAGGGGGAACACTGAAGCTTTCTTT
TRBV29-1	few	TRBJ1-1	-	CSVEVRTVNTEAFF	TGCAGCGTTGAGGTCCGGACAGTGAACACTGAAGCTTTCTTT
TRBV29-1	few	TRBJ2-1	TRBD1	CSARDRGLYNEQFF	TGCAGCGCCCGGGACAGGGGGCTTTACAATGAGCAGTTCTTC
TRBV28	-	TRBJ1-5	-	CASSYLGGQPQHF	TGTGCCAGCAGTTATCTGGGTGGGCAGCCCCAGCATTTT
TRBV12-3/TRBV12-4	-	TRBJ2-5	TRBD1	CASSLQGAQYF	TGTGCCAGCAGTTTACAGGGGGCACAGTACTTC
TRBV6-5	-	TRBJ1-5	-	CASSAREAGSQPQHF	TGTGCCAGCAGTGCCCGGGAGGCCGGGAGTCAGCCCCAGCATTTT
TRBV7-2	few	TRBJ1-2	-	CASSLGRGPGGYTF	TGTGCCAGCAGCTTAGGCAGGGGCCCCGGTGGCTACACCTTC
TRBV7-3	-	TRBJ2-3	TRBD2	CASSPRWAGDGDTQYF	TGTGCCAGCAGCCCCAGGTGGGCGGGAGATGGAGATACGCAGTATTTT
TRBV6-5	few	TRBJ2-7	TRBD1	CASSAPGQGAYEQYF	TGTGCCAGCAGTGCTCCGGGACAGGGGGCTTACGAGCAGTACTTC
TRBV29-1	-	TRBJ2-1	-	CSGLYREGFYNEQFF	TGCAGCGGACTTTACAGGGAGGGGTTCTACAATGAGCAGTTCTTC
TRBV2	-	TRBJ2-3	TRBD1	CASRDGDSPADTQYF	TGTGCCAGCAGGGACGGGGACAGTCCAGCAGATACGCAGTATTTT
TRBV7-2	once	TRBJ2-3	-	CASSWGGGSTDTQYF	TGTGCCAGCAGCTGGGGGGGCGGAAGCACAGATACGCAGTATTTT
TRBV7-6	-	TRBJ2-7	-	CASSNPRTGSEQYF	TGTGCCAGCAGTAATCCCCGGACGGGTAGCGAGCAGTACTTC
TRBV7-2	-	TRBJ2-3	-	CASSPRRGGGDTDTQYF	TGTGCCAGCAGCCCCCGGAGAGGGGGGGGAGACACAGATACGCAGTATTTT
TRBV15	-	TRBJ2-6	TRBD2	CATSRGVTGANVLTF	TGTGCCACCAGTCGGGGGGTAACTGGGGCCAACGTCCTGACTTTC
TRBV20-1	few	TRBJ2-1	TRBD2	CSALGLAGWSSYNEQFF	TGCAGTGCCCTGGGACTAGCGGGATGGAGCTCCTACAATGAGCAGTTCTTC
TRBV4-1	-	TRBJ2-1	-	CASSQEPLKLEYNEQFF	TGCGCCAGCAGCCAAGAACCCCTAAAGCTGGAGTACAATGAGCAGTTCTTC
TRBV20-1	-	TRBJ1-2	-	CSARETVGASYGYTF	TGCAGTGCTAGAGAAACGGTGGGGGCGAGCTATGGCTACACCTTC
TRBV29-1	few	TRBJ2-3	-	CSVSPDTQYF	TGCAGCGTATCTCCAGATACGCAGTATTTT
TRBV9	-	TRBJ2-1	TRBD2	CASSAGHHGGGYNEQFF	TGTGCCAGCAGCGCAGGCCACCACGGGGGAGGGTACAATGAGCAGTTCTTC
TRBV27	-	TRBJ2-7	-	CASSLFDSPDEQYF	TGTGCCAGCAGTTTATTTGACAGTCCCGACGAGCAGTACTTC
TRBV12-3/TRBV12-4	few	TRBJ2-3	-	CASTESPDTQYF	TGTGCCAGTACTGAATCCCCAGATACGCAGTATTTT
TRBV30	-	TRBJ1-2	-	CAWSIRGGYTF	TGTGCCTGGAGTATAAGGGGAGGCTACACCTTC
TRBV12-3/TRBV12-4	-	TRBJ2-4	TRBD2	CASSLRLAGLNIQYF	TGTGCCAGCAGTTTACGACTAGCGGGGCTAAACATTCAGTACTTC
TRBV2	-	TRBJ2-1	-	CASRRGDEQFF	TGTGCCAGCAGGAGGGGGGATGAGCAGTTCTTC
TRBV10-3	-	TRBJ2-7	TRBD1	CAISARRDSSMYEQYF	TGTGCCATCAGTGCGCGACGGGACAGTTCGATGTACGAGCAGTACTTC
TRBV12-5	-	TRBJ2-1	-	CASGLATGWQNNEQFF	TGTGCTAGTGGTTTGGCAACGGGGTGGCAGAACAATGAGCAGTTCTTC
TRBV7-9	-	TRBJ1-2	-	CASSLAVHRSYGYTF	TGTGCCAGCAGCTTAGCGGTTCACCGCTCCTATGGCTACACCTTC
TRBV29-1	-	TRBJ2-5	-	CSVVIPQETQYF	TGCAGCGTTGTTATCCCTCAAGAGACCCAGTACTTC
TRBV20-1	-	TRBJ2-5	-	CSAHHTGRATQYF	TGCAGTGCTCATCACACAGGGCGCGCAACCCAGTACTTC
TRBV5-5	few	TRBJ2-1	TRBD2	CASSLWLAGNNEQFF	TGTGCCAGCAGCTTGTGGCTAGCGGGTAACAATGAGCAGTTCTTC
TRBV28	-	TRBJ1-2	-	CASSSLVYGYTF	TGTGCCAGCAGTTCGTTAGTTTATGGCTACACCTTC
TRBV18	-	TRBJ2-3	-	CASSLTTADTQYF	TGTGCCAGCTCACTAACGACTGCAGATACGCAGTATTTT